This T cell receptor beta chain comes out of a study of vaccination effects on CD4 cells after COVID-19. Study-level background: Within the ViraFEST assay, antigen-specific CD4+ T cells underwent expansion with viral peptide pools prior to sequencing.

CD4+ T cells were isolated after less than 12 days of culture. In the vaccine recipients, nucleocapsid antibodies were negative and there was no prior SARS-CoV-2 infection. To note about this clone: Its target is unknown.

Profiled with immunoSEQ multiplex PCR; TCRdb holds only in-frame clones, not every one. The sample has around 40,000 clones, about 65% seen once; the top ten hold around 3.8%. CDR1 and CDR2 (germline): SGHNT, YENEEA. V dropped 0 bases and J dropped 4 bases, with 10 bases sitting between them. The CDR3 covers 15 residues. The receptor's source is a human donor who received a COVID-19 vaccine. The sample here was CD4+ T cells from PBMCs cultured without peptide, taken before COVID-19 vaccination. The chain employs TRBV11-3 and TRBJ2-1; the D gene is possibly TRBD1 (6 bases). CDR3 DNA: TGTGCCAGCAGCTTAGACGGGACAACTTACAATGAGCAGTTCTTC. It translates to CASSLDGTTYNEQFF.